These 20 T cell receptor beta chains were sequenced from one sample in a study of OX40 agonist ivuxolimab in advanced cancers. Produced via immunoSEQ multiplex PCR; TCRdb's table is partial and in-frame only. The sample yields 20,000 to 25,000 clones, roughly 88% seen once. Here the sequenced sample was CD4+ or CD8+ T cells sorted from blood, taken in a trial of the OX40 agonist ivuxolimab. The receptors stem from an adult with an advanced solid tumor such as melanoma, head and neck, liver or kidney cancer.

This clone was recorded a few times. The genes are TRBV7-9 and TRBJ1-1, with a tentative D call TRBD1 (5 bases). Between the trimmed V and J ends, which lost 4 bases and 6 bases, there was a span of 9 bases. Germline CDR1 reads SEHNR; CDR2 reads FQNEAQ (reference sequence). CDR3 length: 12 residues. In nucleotides, the CDR3 is TGTGCCAGCAGCTCAGACAGCCCTGAAGCTTTCTTT. Its protein product is CASSSDSPEAFF.

The chain's CDR3 is CASSPVGQLNQPQHF. Written as DNA, the CDR3 is TGTGCCAGCAGCCCGGTGGGACAGCTCAATCAGCCCCAGCATTTT. The chain uses TRBV7-8 and TRBJ1-5, with 7 bases matching TRBD1. Per germline, CDR1 SGHVS and CDR2 FQNEAQ. The CDR3 consists of 15 residues. The V gene end was trimmed by 5 bases and the J gene end by 3 bases; junction bases not matched to a gene: 7.

V gene TRBV19 combines with J gene TRBJ2-7; TRBD2 matches at 7 bases. This CDR3 spans 15 amino acids. After removal of 4 bases from V and 0 bases from J, the junction contained 6 bases not matched to a gene. The germline CDR1 and CDR2 sequences are LNHDA and SQIVND (reference sequence). CDR3 nucleotides: TGTGCCAGTAGTAGTACAGGCGGGGGCTCCTACGAGCAGTACTTC. Translating gives CASSSTGGGSYEQYF. Combining the CDR3 with reference TRBV19 and TRBJ2-7 gives the whole variable domain DGGITQSPKYLFRKEGQNVTLSCEQNLNHDAMYWYRQDPGQGLRLIYYSQIVNDFQKGDIAEGYSVSREKKESFPLTVTSAQKNPTAFYLCASSSTGGGSYEQYFGPGTRLTVT.

In this sample, this clone turned up a few times. This sample also contains other DNA sequences that code for the same CDR3. V and J are TRBV19 and TRBJ1-3; D is uncertain. This CDR3 has 12 amino acids. Germline assignment: CDR1 LNHDA and CDR2 SQIVND (reference sequence). The V end was cut by 5 bases, the J end by 1 base, with 3 bases between. In DNA form, the CDR3 reads TGTGCCAGTAGTGAGTCTGGAAACACCATATATTTT. This codes for CASSESGNTIYF.

The chain employs TRBV14 and TRBJ2-1, with 8 bases fitting TRBD1. After removal of 0 bases from V and 7 bases from J, the junction contained 11 bases not matched to a gene. The CDR3 has 17 residues. CDR1 is SGHDN and CDR2 is FVKESK in the germline V gene. The CDR3 region is CASSQDLPGQGWNEQFF. The CDR3 DNA follows: TGTGCCAGCAGCCAAGATCTCCCCGGACAGGGATGGAATGAGCAGTTCTTC.

DNA of the CDR3: TGTGCCAGCAGCTCCCCCCTTAGCGGTGACTCCTACAATGAGCAGTTCTTC. Its protein product is CASSSPLSGDSYNEQFF. The chain has TRBV7-9 and TRBJ2-1, with D tentatively TRBD2 (6 bases). Germline V gene data show CDR1 as SEHNR and CDR2 as FQNEAQ (reference sequence). The CDR3 spans 17 residues. V was cut by 4 bases and J by 0 bases, with 16 bases left in between.

The rearrangement joins TRBV7-9 to TRBJ2-3; 11 bases map to TRBD2. Germline V lookup: CDR1 SEHNR, CDR2 FQNEAQ (reference sequence). V shed 4 bases, J shed 3 bases, and the junction held 3 bases outside the gene matches. This CDR3 is 15 amino acids long. The CDR3 nucleotides read TGTGCCAGCAGCTCCGGGACTAGCGGTACAGATACGCAGTATTTT. The encoded protein is CASSSGTSGTDTQYF.

As DNA, the CDR3 is TGCGCCAGCAGTGCCAGGGAGGGACGAGGAGCTTTCTTT. Translated, it gives CASSAREGRGAFF. J is TRBJ1-1 and V is TRBV10-2, with D perhaps matching TRBD1 (5 bases). The CDR3 sequence is 13 residues long. V gave up 4 bases and J gave up 10 bases, with 16 bases separating them. Germline CDR1 and CDR2: WSHSY and SAAADI.

The chain is built from TRBV28 and TRBJ2-3; D call uncertain. The CDR3 runs 13 residues. Germline V lookup: CDR1 MDHEN, CDR2 SYDVKM. Trimming took off 5 bases at V and 3 bases at J, with 9 bases between the two ends. The CDR3 region has the DNA TGTGCCAGCAGTCCGCCGGGTACAGATACGCAGTATTTT. The encoded protein is CASSPPGTDTQYF.

The J gene is TRBJ1-6, the V gene TRBV6-5; TRBD1 is a possible D gene (5 bases). From germline, CDR1 is MNHEY and CDR2 SVGAGI. CDR3 length: 13 residues. V was pared by 6 bases and J by 6 bases, with 9 bases between. CDR3 nucleotides: TGTGCCAGCAGATTGACAGTTAATTCACCCCTCCACTTT. Translating it yields CASRLTVNSPLHF.

This chain links TRBV27 with TRBJ2-3; maybe TRBD1 (5 bases). The V gene lost 5 bases and the J gene lost 6 bases, with 15 bases spanning the gap. Germline V gene lookup returns CDR1 MNHEY and CDR2 SMNVEV (reference sequence). The CDR3 spans 14 residues. The CDR3 spells CASSPLVTGDTQYF. The CDR3 DNA sequence: TGTGCCAGCAGTCCGCTAGTAACAGGCGATACGCAGTATTTT.

This chain joins TRBV27 and TRBJ1-1, with TRBD1 matching 8 bases. CDR1 and CDR2 (germline): MNHEY, SMNVEV (reference sequence). The CDR3 is made up of 13 amino acids. The junction had 1 base not matched to a gene; V was cut back by 4 bases and J by 3 bases. DNA of the CDR3: TGTGCCAGCAGTTACAGGGGGTACACTGAAGCTTTCTTT. This encodes CASSYRGYTEAFF.

The V gene is TRBV28, the J gene TRBJ2-5, with unresolved D. The V and J ends lost 4 bases and 0 bases respectively, with 0 bases between them. The V gene's germline CDR1 is MDHEN and CDR2 SYDVKM. This CDR3 spans 11 amino acids. This chain's CDR3 is CASSYQETQYF. In DNA form, the CDR3 reads TGTGCCAGCAGTTACCAAGAGACCCAGTACTTC.

The chain joins TRBV28 to TRBJ2-7; D might be TRBD1 or TRBD2, each matching 5 bases. The V and J ends lost 5 bases and 4 bases respectively, with 33 bases between them. The CDR3 loop spans 20 amino acids. The V gene's germline CDR1 is MDHEN and CDR2 SYDVKM. CDR3 nucleotides: TGTGCCAGCAGTGACCGCCCGGGACCCGGGATAAGACTTTTATTTTACGAGCAGTACTTC. Translating it yields CASSDRPGPGIRLLFYEQYF.

The gene calls are TRBV6-1 and TRBJ1-6; D remains ambiguous. This CDR3 has 16 amino acids. Germline CDR1 is MNHNS and CDR2 is SASEGT. V was pared by 3 bases and J by 7 bases, with 16 bases between. This chain's CDR3 is CASSEVPGAQNSPLHF. CDR3 nucleotides: TGTGCCAGCAGTGAGGTGCCAGGCGCCCAAAATTCACCCCTCCACTTT.

The chain is built from TRBV7-9 and TRBJ1-4, with 9 bases that match TRBD1. Germline V gene lookup returns CDR1 SEHNR and CDR2 FQNEAQ (reference sequence). The CDR3 is 16 amino acids. V was clipped by 5 bases and J by 2 bases; unmatched bases: 6. The CDR3 spells CASSRDRGKTNEKLFF. CDR3 nucleotides: TGTGCCAGCAGCCGTGACAGGGGGAAGACTAATGAAAAACTGTTTTTT.

The J gene is TRBJ2-3, the V gene TRBV5-6; TRBD2 matches at 11 bases. V trimming: 2 bases; J trimming: 3 bases; junction bases outside the gene matches: 5. CDR3 length equals 16 residues. Germline assignment: CDR1 SGHDT and CDR2 YYEEEE. CDR3 loop: CASSLELAGETDTQYF. The CDR3 coding sequence is TGTGCCAGCAGCTTAGAACTAGCGGGAGAAACAGATACGCAGTATTTT. The full variable domain, with the rest looked up from reference TRBV5-6 and TRBJ2-3, is DAGVTQSPTHLIKTRGQQVTLRCSPKSGHDTVSWYQQALGQGPQFIFQYYEEEERQRGNFPDRFSGHQFPNYSSELNVNALLLGDSALYLCASSLELAGETDTQYFGPGTRLTVL.

The gene calls are TRBV7-9 and TRBJ1-6, with 10 bases lining up with TRBD1. J gave up 7 bases and V 6 bases, and 3 bases lay outside the gene matches. In germline, CDR1 is SEHNR, CDR2 FQNEAQ (reference sequence). This CDR3 region has 14 residues. CDR3 DNA: TGTGCCAGCAGGATGACAGGGGGCAATTCACCCCTCCACTTT. It codes for CASRMTGGNSPLHF.

The J gene is TRBJ2-7, the V gene TRBV5-1, with D perhaps TRBD2 (6 bases). V shed 1 base and J shed 6 bases, with 11 bases lying between them. CDR1 SGHRS and CDR2 YFSETQ come from the germline V gene. The CDR3 is 13 amino acids. The CDR3 nucleotides read TGCGCCAGCAGCTTGTCCCAGGGAGGCGAGCAGTACTTC. The encoded protein is CASSLSQGGEQYF.

This clone appeared a few times. CDR3 sequence: CAWGLQGLNTEAFF. Here the CDR3 DNA reads TGTGCCTGGGGATTACAGGGGCTGAACACTGAAGCTTTCTTT. V is TRBV30 and J is TRBJ1-1; 7 bases agree with TRBD1. Germline trimming cut 5 bases from V and 0 bases from J; bases unmatched to any gene: 6. The germline V gene encodes CDR1 GTSNPN and CDR2 SVGIG (reference sequence). The CDR3 runs 14 residues. The full variable domain, rest sourced from reference TRBV30 and TRBJ1-1, is SQTIHQWPATLVQPVGSPLSLECTVEGTSNPNLYWYRQAAGRGLQLLFYSVGIGQISSEVPQNLSASRPQDRQFILSSKKLLLSDSGFYLCAWGLQGLNTEAFFGQGTRLTVV.